This passage covers 13 T cell receptor beta chains from one sample sequenced in a study of T cell clones after liver transplantation. Libraries were prepared by immunoSEQ multiplex PCR; TCRdb keeps only in-frame clonotypes and omits some of them. The sample lists about 100,000 clones; approximately 78% were seen once. Sample: CD4+ T cells from blood, taken before liver transplant. The receptors were gathered from a human donor who received a liver transplant.

This clone is a singleton in its sample. The chain is built from TRBV4-3 and TRBJ2-2; perhaps TRBD2 as D (6 bases). Germline V lookup: CDR1 LGHNA, CDR2 YSLEER. V was trimmed by 1 base and J by 6 bases, leaving 9 bases between them. This CDR3 is built from 14 residues. This CDR3 is CASSQGRVAGELFF. CDR3 coding DNA: TGCGCCAGCAGCCAAGGGAGGGTCGCCGGGGAGCTGTTTTTT.

This clone was seen a handful of times. This chain joins TRBV7-3 and TRBJ2-5; D is unclear. V shed 1 base and J shed 14 bases, with 17 bases lying between them. CDR3 length: 13 residues. The germline V gene has CDR1 SGHTA and CDR2 FQGTGA. The CDR3 here is CASSLIHAGPIYF. For the CDR3, the DNA is TGTGCCAGCAGCTTAATTCACGCAGGACCGATTTACTTC.

The genes are TRBV4-2 and TRBJ1-3; a weak D match, TRBD1 (6 bases). Trimming pared 0 bases from V and 4 bases from J, leaving 13 bases between. In germline, CDR1 is LGHNA, CDR2 YNFKEQ. The length of the CDR3 is 16 residues. Here the CDR3 reads CASSQDPAGVGNTIYF. The CDR3 DNA follows: TGTGCCAGCAGCCAAGACCCCGCAGGGGTCGGAAACACCATATATTTT.

The chain carries TRBV28 and TRBJ1-1; D is possibly TRBD1 (6 bases). The CDR3 loop spans 16 amino acids. V shed 2 bases and J shed 0 bases, with 13 bases lying between them. Germline CDR1 is MDHEN and CDR2 is SYDVKM. In DNA, the CDR3 is TGTGCCAGCAGTTTAATCCGGGGGCGGATGAACACTGAAGCTTTCTTT. Amino acid sequence: CASSLIRGRMNTEAFF. Full variable domain (remainder filled in from reference TRBV28 and TRBJ1-1): DVKVTQSSRYLVKRTGEKVFLECVQDMDHENMFWYRQDPGLGLRLIYFSYDVKMKEKGDIPEGYSVSREKKERFSLILESASTNQTSMYLCASSLIRGRMNTEAFFGQGTRLTVV.

V gene TRBV28 combines with J gene TRBJ2-4; TRBD1 matches at 7 bases. Germline V CDR1 and CDR2: MDHEN, SYDVKM. Germline trimming cut 4 bases from V and 2 bases from J; bases unmatched to any gene: 5. This CDR3 has 15 amino acids. Written as DNA, the CDR3 is TGTGCCAGCAGTTATCGGACAGGCTCCAAAAACATTCAGTACTTC. Residues: CASSYRTGSKNIQYF. Full variable domain (outside the CDR3, taken from reference TRBV28 and TRBJ2-4): DVKVTQSSRYLVKRTGEKVFLECVQDMDHENMFWYRQDPGLGLRLIYFSYDVKMKEKGDIPEGYSVSREKKERFSLILESASTNQTSMYLCASSYRTGSKNIQYFGAGTRLSVL.

V is TRBV28 and J is TRBJ2-1; D assignment may be TRBD1 or TRBD2 (5 bases each). The length of the CDR3 is 17 residues. Trimming left V 3 bases short and J 7 bases short, with 22 bases between. CDR1 MDHEN and CDR2 SYDVKM come from the germline V gene. The CDR3 bases are TGTGCCAGCAGTTTCCCTCGGGGACGCTTGCGAGGGAATGAGCAGTTCTTC. Translating gives CASSFPRGRLRGNEQFF.

The chain carries TRBV10-1 and TRBJ1-2; the D is unclear. The CDR3 loop spans 13 amino acids. CDR1 is WNHNN, CDR2 SYGVQD, per germline (reference sequence). The ends were cut back, 2 bases at V and 4 bases at J, with 8 bases in the middle. In nucleotides, the CDR3 is TGCGCCAGCAGTGAGCCGGACGGCTATGGCTACACCTTC. This codes for CASSEPDGYGYTF.

The chain combines TRBV5-1 with TRBJ2-5; D gene uncertain. Looked up from germline, CDR1 is SGHRS and CDR2 is YFSETQ. CDR3 length equals 12 residues. Trimming removed 4 bases at V and 5 bases at J, with 9 bases between. The chain's CDR3 is CASSPSRETQYF. In nucleotides, the CDR3 is TGCGCCAGCAGCCCGTCTCGGGAGACCCAGTACTTC.

The rearrangement joins TRBV13 to TRBJ1-6, with 7 bases lining up with TRBD1. With 5 bases clipped from V and 10 bases from J, the junction kept 8 bases outside the gene matches. The germline V gene has CDR1 PRHDT and CDR2 FYEKMQ (reference sequence). The CDR3 consists of 14 residues. CDR3 nucleotide sequence: TGTGCCAGCAGCCCCCGGGACAGCAGGTCACCCCTCCACTTT. Translating it yields CASSPRDSRSPLHF. The complete variable domain, with remaining parts taken from reference TRBV13 and TRBJ1-6, reads AAGVIQSPRHLIKEKRETATLKCYPIPRHDTVYWYQQGPGQDPQFLISFYEKMQSDKGSIPDRFSAQQFSDYHSELNMSSLELGDSALYFCASSPRDSRSPLHFGNGTRLTVT.

The chain combines TRBV7-2 with TRBJ1-1, with D maybe TRBD1 (6 bases). Germline V CDR1 and CDR2: SGHTA, FQGNSA. The CDR3 totals 14 residues. The ends were cut back, 3 bases at V and 2 bases at J, with 10 bases in the middle. This CDR3 is CASSLYRANTEAFF. CDR3 bases: TGTGCCAGCAGCTTGTACAGGGCAAACACTGAAGCTTTCTTT.

A few counts support this clone. The V gene is TRBV7-2, the J gene TRBJ1-4, with D unclear. Trimming removed 5 bases at V and 8 bases at J, with 12 bases between. CDR3 size: 13 residues. In germline, CDR1 is SGHTA, CDR2 FQGNSA. The CDR3, as DNA: TGTGCCAGCAGCCTACGGTTAGGGGAAAAACTGTTTTTT. Its translation is CASSLRLGEKLFF.

The chain uses TRBV7-8 and TRBJ2-1, with D perhaps given as TRBD1 or TRBD2 (6 bases each). In germline, CDR1 is SGHVS, CDR2 FQNEAQ. Trimming left V 4 bases short and J 8 bases short, with 15 bases between. CDR3 size: 14 residues. DNA for the CDR3: TGTGCCAGCAGCTACTCACCGAGGGGGGATGAGCAGTTCTTC. This encodes CASSYSPRGDEQFF.

This clone was detected a few times. The gene calls are TRBV5-8 and TRBJ1-2; 7 bases agree with TRBD1. Trimming cost V 5 bases and J 8 bases; bases outside gene matches: 12. This CDR3 spans 14 amino acids. Germline V gene sequence: CDR1 SGHTS, CDR2 YDEGEE. In DNA, the CDR3 is TGTGCCAGCAGACACACAGGGGCGCCACACGGCTACACCTTC. Translated: CASRHTGAPHGYTF.